The clone carrying this T cell receptor beta chain was recorded at least ten times. Researchers took RNA transcripts and amplified the TCR beta CDR3 regions from them. Carried out on the TCR CDR3, a first-round RT-PCR used the HTBI primer set. MiXCR, run by TCRdb on the multiplex PCR reads, gives a single entry per CDR3 protein. The table has 300,000 to 500,000 distinct CDR3 sequences, roughly 13% seen once. The record originates from a study of T cells in Graves' hyperthyroidism and ophthalmopathy. Losses at the gene ends were 4 bases for V and 7 bases for J; bases not matched to a gene: 8. Germline loops: CDR1 SGHRS, CDR2 YFSETQ. This CDR3 contains 15 residues. Extraction of PBMCs used 7.5 to 10 ml of fresh peripheral blood.

This sequence originates from a man aged 45 to 65 with Graves' ophthalmopathy. Sequencing used blood. This rearrangement joins TRBV5-1 to TRBJ1-5, with 10 bases lining up with TRBD1. CDR3 coding DNA: TGCGCCAGCAGCCCGGGACAGGGGTCGGGCCAGCCCCAGCATTTT. Its protein is CASSPGQGSGQPQHF.